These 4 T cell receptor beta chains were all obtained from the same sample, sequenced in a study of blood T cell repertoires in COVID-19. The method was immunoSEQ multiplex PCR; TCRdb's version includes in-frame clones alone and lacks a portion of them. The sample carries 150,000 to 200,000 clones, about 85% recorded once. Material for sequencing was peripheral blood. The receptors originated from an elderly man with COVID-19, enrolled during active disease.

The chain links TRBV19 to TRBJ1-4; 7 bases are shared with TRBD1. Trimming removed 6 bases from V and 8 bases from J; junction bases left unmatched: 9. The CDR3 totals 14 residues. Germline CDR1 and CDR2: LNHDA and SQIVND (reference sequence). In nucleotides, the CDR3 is TGTGCCAGTAGCCCTACGGACAGGCCCGAAAAACTGTTTTTT. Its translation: CASSPTDRPEKLFF.

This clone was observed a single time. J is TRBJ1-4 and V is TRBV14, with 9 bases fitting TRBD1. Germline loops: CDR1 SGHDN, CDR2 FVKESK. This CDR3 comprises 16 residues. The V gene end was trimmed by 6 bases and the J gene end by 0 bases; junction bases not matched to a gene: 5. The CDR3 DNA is TGTGCCAGCAGTCCCGGGACAGGGTCAACTAATGAAAAACTGTTTTTT. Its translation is CASSPGTGSTNEKLFF.

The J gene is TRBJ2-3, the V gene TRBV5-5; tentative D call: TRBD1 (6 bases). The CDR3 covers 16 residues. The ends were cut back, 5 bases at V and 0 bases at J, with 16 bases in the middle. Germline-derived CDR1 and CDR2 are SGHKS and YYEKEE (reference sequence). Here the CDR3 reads CASSFRDTPSTDTQYF. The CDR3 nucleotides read TGTGCCAGCAGTTTTCGGGACACCCCAAGCACAGATACGCAGTATTTT. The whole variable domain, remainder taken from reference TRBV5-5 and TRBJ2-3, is DAGVTQSPTHLIKTRGQQVTLRCSPISGHKSVSWYQQVLGQGPQFIFQYYEKEERGRGNFPDRFSARQFPNYSSELNVNALLLGDSALYLCASSFRDTPSTDTQYFGPGTRLTVL.

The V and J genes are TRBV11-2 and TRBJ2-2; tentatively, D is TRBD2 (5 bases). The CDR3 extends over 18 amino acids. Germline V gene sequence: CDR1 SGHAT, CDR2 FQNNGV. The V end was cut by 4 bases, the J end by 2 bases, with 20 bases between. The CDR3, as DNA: TGTGCCAGCAGCTCGAGAAGGAGAGGGTTAATCAACACCGGGGAGCTGTTTTTT. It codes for CASSSRRRGLINTGELFF.